The 26 T cell receptor beta chains presented below share a single source sample, sequenced in a study of blood T cell repertoires in COVID-19. This table comes from immunoSEQ multiplex PCR, and its TCRdb copy is limited to in-frame clones, with some not included. The table lists about 24,000 clones, 80% to 90% of them singletons. Sequencing was carried out using peripheral blood. The source of these receptors is a human donor with acute or convalescent COVID-19. The donor label of this sample is uncertain.

This sequence joins TRBV9 and TRBJ2-7, with 7 bases lining up with TRBD2. The CDR3 length is 15 residues. V dropped 3 bases and J dropped 2; count of bases not matched to a gene: 8. Germline V gene sequence: CDR1 SGDLS, CDR2 YYNGEE. Written as DNA, the CDR3 is TGTGCCAGCAGCGCCCGAGCGGGAATCCCCTACGAGCAGTACTTC. It translates to CASSARAGIPYEQYF.

This clone occurred a few times. The chain has TRBV5-6 and TRBJ1-5; no clear D gene. Trimming took off 2 bases at V and 0 bases at J, with 9 bases between the two ends. This CDR3 is built from 15 residues. Per the germline V gene, CDR1 is SGHDT and CDR2 is YYEEEE. In nucleotides, the CDR3 is TGTGCCAGCAGCTTACTCCTCGGTAGCAATCAGCCCCAGCATTTT. Amino acid sequence: CASSLLLGSNQPQHF. The full variable domain, with the rest looked up from reference TRBV5-6 and TRBJ1-5, is DAGVTQSPTHLIKTRGQQVTLRCSPKSGHDTVSWYQQALGQGPQFIFQYYEEEERQRGNFPDRFSGHQFPNYSSELNVNALLLGDSALYLCASSLLLGSNQPQHFGDGTRLSIL.

Points on this clone: A junction end diverges from the germline sequence, so it may reflect a read error. V gene TRBV29-1 combines with J gene TRBJ2-5; unclear D gene. CDR3 length: 14 residues. CDR1 and CDR2 from the germline V gene are SQVTM and ANQGSEA. Here the CDR3 reads CSVGNLAVQGTQYF. The CDR3 nucleotides read TGCAGCGTTGGGAACTTGGCGGTCCAAGGGACCCAGTACTTC. Supplemented by reference TRBV29-1 and TRBJ2-5, the full variable domain reads SAVISQKPSRDICQRGTSLTIQCQVDSQVTMMFWYRQQPGQSLTLIATANQGSEATYESGFVIDKFPISRPNLTFSTLTVSNMSPEDSSIYLCSVGNLAVQGTQYFGPGTRLLVL.

The rearrangement links TRBV18 to TRBJ1-3; D is uncertain. CDR1 and CDR2 from the germline V gene are KGHSH and LQKENI. Trimming pared 0 bases from V and 0 bases from J, leaving 12 bases between. This CDR3 comprises 17 residues. CDR3 in DNA: TGTGCCAGCTCACCACCTTTCGGGAGTAACTCTGGAAACACCATATATTTT. It yields the protein CASSPPFGSNSGNTIYF.

This clone was picked up one time. The CDR3 here is CASSPGLARSREQYF. The CDR3 DNA reads as TGTGCCAGCAGCCCTGGACTAGCTCGATCTCGGGAGCAGTACTTC. The rearrangement links TRBV6-2 or TRBV6-3 to TRBJ2-7; 8 nucleotides agree with TRBD2. V trimming: 6 bases; J trimming: 7 bases; junction bases outside the gene matches: 14. Germline CDR1 is MNHEY and CDR2 is SVGEGT. The CDR3 is 15 residues long.

The chain carries TRBV25-1 and TRBJ1-5; 11 bases align to TRBD1. Germline lookup yields CDR1 MGHDK and CDR2 SYGVNS. The V segment lost 4 bases and the J segment 7 bases; nucleotides outside the gene matches: 12. CDR3 length equals 17 residues. As DNA, the CDR3 is TGTGCCAGCAGTGGCTGGTCCGGGACAGGGGGATTCCAGCCCCAGCATTTT. Residues: CASSGWSGTGGFQPQHF.

The chain is built from TRBV7-8 and TRBJ2-7; 7 nucleotides line up with TRBD1. Per germline, CDR1 SGHVS and CDR2 FQNEAQ. CDR3 length equals 14 residues. The ends lost 5 bases at V and 3 bases at J; junction bases unmatched: 7. The CDR3 loop is CASSQNRGSYEQYF. The CDR3 DNA reads as TGTGCCAGCAGCCAAAACAGGGGAAGCTACGAGCAGTACTTC.

This chain joins TRBV5-1 and TRBJ1-4; possible D gene TRBD1, 5 bases. Trimming took 4 bases from V and 8 from J, leaving 15 bases between them. The CDR3 is made up of 14 amino acids. Germline CDR1 is SGHRS and CDR2 is YFSETQ. Here the CDR3 DNA reads TGCGCCAGCAGCAAGGGACTTTTGGAGGAAAAACTGTTTTTT. Translating it yields CASSKGLLEEKLFF.

This clone was picked up one time. The gene calls are TRBV30 and TRBJ2-6; 7 bases line up with TRBD1. The trim removed 2 bases at V and 0 bases at J, leaving 4 bases unmatched. The length of the CDR3 is 16 residues. Germline V gene lookup returns CDR1 GTSNPN and CDR2 SVGIG (reference sequence). The CDR3 sequence: CAWSWGQISGANVLTF. CDR3 sequence (DNA): TGTGCCTGGAGTTGGGGACAGATCTCTGGGGCCAACGTCCTGACTTTC. The full variable domain, in which reference TRBV30 and TRBJ2-6 provide the parts outside the CDR3, is SQTIHQWPATLVQPVGSPLSLECTVEGTSNPNLYWYRQAAGRGLQLLFYSVGIGQISSEVPQNLSASRPQDRQFILSSKKLLLSDSGFYLCAWSWGQISGANVLTFGAGSRLTVL.

The sample holds a few counts of this clone. The genes are TRBV7-9 and TRBJ1-3; D ambiguous. With 0 bases removed from V and 7 bases from J, the gap between germline ends came to 10 bases. In germline, CDR1 is SEHNR, CDR2 FQNEAQ (reference sequence). The CDR3 extends over 14 amino acids. CDR3 nucleotide sequence: TGTGCCAGCAGCTTAGCAACGGAGGCGAACACCATATATTTT. Residues: CASSLATEANTIYF.

The rearrangement joins TRBV19 to TRBJ1-6; D is undetermined. The length of the CDR3 is 17 residues. Germline V lookup: CDR1 LNHDA, CDR2 SQIVND (reference sequence). Trimming took 0 bases from V and 7 from J, leaving 16 bases between them. Here the CDR3 reads CASSIEGSFGGNSPLHF. For the CDR3, the DNA is TGTGCCAGTAGTATAGAAGGAAGCTTTGGCGGGAATTCACCCCTCCACTTT.

CDR3 bases: TGTGCCAGCTCACCGGACAGGGGGAGGGAGCAGTACTTC. Its protein is CASSPDRGREQYF. The chain recombines TRBV18 with TRBJ2-7; 10 positions match TRBD1. J gave up 7 bases and V 3 bases, and 3 bases lay outside the gene matches. Germline values: CDR1 KGHSH, CDR2 LQKENI. The CDR3 runs to 13 residues.

V is TRBV6-5 and J is TRBJ2-7; D might be TRBD1 (5 bases). Germline assignment: CDR1 MNHEY and CDR2 SVGAGI. There are 14 residues in the CDR3. V was pared by 2 bases and J by 1 base, with 9 bases between. The CDR3 loop reads CASSYGANSYEQYF. The CDR3 nucleotides are TGTGCCAGCAGTTACGGGGCAAATTCCTACGAGCAGTACTTC.

The rearrangement joins TRBV6-5 to TRBJ2-2, with TRBD1 matching over 7 bases. This CDR3 contains 15 residues. Germline CDR1 MNHEY, CDR2 SVGAGI. The ends lost 7 bases at V and 7 bases at J; junction bases unmatched: 12. CDR3: CASTPNRGRGGELFF. The CDR3, as DNA: TGTGCCAGCACCCCGAACAGGGGTCGGGGCGGGGAGCTGTTTTTT.

The chain employs TRBV2 and TRBJ2-5; 13 bases agree with TRBD2. The CDR3 spans 16 residues. The junction had 6 bases not matched to a gene; V was cut back by 3 bases and J by 5 bases. Germline-derived CDR1 and CDR2 are SNHLY and FYNNEI. The chain's CDR3 is CASSDGGTSGTETQYF. The CDR3 coding sequence is TGTGCCAGCAGTGATGGCGGGACTAGCGGGACGGAGACCCAGTACTTC. The complete variable domain, with remaining parts taken from reference TRBV2 and TRBJ2-5, reads EPEVTQTPSHQVTQMGQEVILRCVPISNHLYFYWYRQILGQKVEFLVSFYNNEISEKSEIFDDQFSVERPDGSNFTLKIRSTKLEDSAMYFCASSDGGTSGTETQYFGPGTRLLVL.

V and J are TRBV6-5 and TRBJ1-1, with 7 bases fitting TRBD1. The CDR3 covers 15 residues. Germline assignment: CDR1 MNHEY and CDR2 SVGAGI. The junction had 10 bases not matched to a gene; V was cut back by 6 bases and J by 3 bases. The CDR3 is CASRPRQGWDTEAFF. CDR3 nucleotide sequence: TGTGCCAGCAGGCCAAGACAGGGATGGGACACTGAAGCTTTCTTT.

The chain has TRBV7-2 and TRBJ1-5; D ambiguous. This CDR3 spans 12 amino acids. Looked up from germline, CDR1 is SGHTA and CDR2 is FQGNSA. Trimming pared 2 bases from V and 7 bases from J, leaving 6 bases between. The DNA for the CDR3 is TGTGCCAGCAGCTTAATCGGGCAGCCCCAGCATTTT. It encodes CASSLIGQPQHF. Variable domain in full (rest from reference TRBV7-2 and TRBJ1-5): GAGVSQSPSNKVTEKGKDVELRCDPISGHTALYWYRQSLGQGLEFLIYFQGNSAPDKSGLPSDRFSAERTGGSVSTLTIQRTQQEDSAVYLCASSLIGQPQHFGDGTRLSIL.

The rearrangement joins TRBV27 to TRBJ2-1, with TRBD2 as a possible D gene (5 bases). The germline CDR1 and CDR2 sequences are MNHEY and SMNVEV (reference sequence). CDR3 size: 13 residues. Trimming cost V 1 base and J 13 bases, with 14 bases left between them. CDR3 coding DNA: TGTGCCAGCAGTTTATTAGTTGCGGGTGATCAGTTCTTC. Translated: CASSLLVAGDQFF.

The chain is built from TRBV5-1 and TRBJ2-7, with D possibly matching TRBD2 (6 bases). Germline values: CDR1 SGHRS, CDR2 YFSETQ. V was pared by 3 bases and J by 7 bases, with 11 bases between. The CDR3 totals 12 residues. DNA for the CDR3: TGCGCCAGCAGCTCGGGACTCCGAGAGCAGTACTTC. Translating it yields CASSSGLREQYF. The variable domain in full, with the rest retrieved from reference TRBV5-1 and TRBJ2-7, is KAGVTQTPRYLIKTRGQQVTLSCSPISGHRSVSWYQQTPGQGLQFLFEYFSETQRNKGNFPGRFSGRQFSNSRSEMNVSTLELGDSALYLCASSSGLREQYFGPGTRLTVT.

This sequence joins TRBV25-1 and TRBJ2-3, with 8 bases that match TRBD2. This CDR3 contains 15 residues. V dropped 2 bases and J dropped 4; count of bases not matched to a gene: 5. The germline V gene has CDR1 MGHDK and CDR2 SYGVNS. CDR3: CASSEHRTSSDTQYF. The CDR3, as DNA: TGTGCCAGCAGTGAACATAGGACTAGCTCAGATACGCAGTATTTT. Complete variable domain (other parts from reference TRBV25-1 and TRBJ2-3): EADIYQTPRYLVIGTGKKITLECSQTMGHDKMYWYQQDPGMELHLIHYSYGVNSTEKGDLSSESTVSRIRTEHFPLTLESARPSHTSQYLCASSEHRTSSDTQYFGPGTRLTVL.

V and J are TRBV2 and TRBJ2-5; 8 bases match TRBD2. Germline lookup yields CDR1 SNHLY and CDR2 FYNNEI. V was clipped by 7 bases and J by 4 bases; unmatched bases: 5. The CDR3 is 13 amino acids. This CDR3 is CASTSGRRETQYF. Here the CDR3 DNA reads TGTGCCAGCACGAGCGGGAGAAGAGAGACCCAGTACTTC.

J is TRBJ2-5 and V is TRBV7-9; tentatively, D is TRBD2 (5 bases). Germline values: CDR1 SEHNR, CDR2 FQNEAQ (reference sequence). V lost 3 bases, J lost 5 bases, and 13 bases lay in between. The CDR3 totals 14 residues. CDR3 protein: CASSFTGRSETQYF. The CDR3 DNA is TGTGCCAGCAGCTTTACGGGGAGATCGGAGACCCAGTACTTC. Supplemented by reference TRBV7-9 and TRBJ2-5, the full variable domain reads DTGVSQNPRHKITKRGQNVTFRCDPISEHNRLYWYRQTLGQGPEFLTYFQNEAQLEKSRLLSDRFSAERPKGSFSTLEIQRTEQGDSAMYLCASSFTGRSETQYFGPGTRLLVL.

This clone was found once. Distinct nucleotide sequences in the sample also encode this CDR3. The V gene is TRBV11-2, the J gene TRBJ2-7; D is ambiguous. CDR3 length equals 12 residues. Germline V gives CDR1 SGHAT, CDR2 FQNNGV. V shed 1 base and J shed 6 bases, with 7 bases lying between them. The CDR3 loop is CASSLGRGEQYF. The DNA of the CDR3 is TGTGCCAGCAGCTTAGGGCGAGGCGAGCAGTACTTC.

The gene calls are TRBV9 and TRBJ2-2; tentatively, D is TRBD2 (7 bases). CDR1 SGDLS and CDR2 YYNGEE come from the germline V gene. V lost 3 bases and J lost 0, with 18 bases in between. This CDR3 has 18 residues. The CDR3 DNA follows: TGTGCCAGCAGCGAGAGGGGGGGACGGGAAACGAACACCGGGGAGCTGTTTTTT. Encoded protein: CASSERGGRETNTGELFF.

The chain carries TRBV12-3 or TRBV12-4 and TRBJ1-2; D possibly corresponds to TRBD1 (6 bases). Trimming cost V 5 bases and J 4 bases, with 11 bases left between them. The CDR3 runs 13 residues. The chain's CDR3 is CASSPDSFYGYTF. The DNA of the CDR3 is TGTGCCAGCAGTCCGGACAGTTTCTATGGCTACACCTTC.

This chain links TRBV2 with TRBJ1-1; no clear D. In germline, CDR1 is SNHLY, CDR2 FYNNEI. This CDR3 region has 12 residues. With 6 bases removed from V and 4 bases from J, the gap between germline ends came to 9 bases. CDR3: CASRTWSTEAFF. As DNA, the CDR3 is TGTGCCAGCAGAACTTGGAGCACTGAAGCTTTCTTT.